The subject of this entry is one T cell receptor beta chain. The V end was cut by 3 bases, the J end by 8 bases, with 13 bases between. CDR1 SGHAT and CDR2 FQNNGV come from the germline V gene. The CDR3 is made up of 13 amino acids. Using its own MiXCR run on the RT-PCR reads, TCRdb lists one record per CDR3 protein. The sample comprises more than 600,000 distinct CDR3 sequences, approximately 15% of which are singletons, and 3.6% rests with the top ten. The source of this sequence is a female donor in good health, serving as a healthy control. The sample consisted of memory CD4+ T cells from blood. This rearrangement joins TRBV11-2 to TRBJ1-2; D remains ambiguous. CDR3 in DNA: TGTGCCAGCAGCTTCGGGTTTTACGAGGGCTACACCTTC. Its translation is CASSFGFYEGYTF.